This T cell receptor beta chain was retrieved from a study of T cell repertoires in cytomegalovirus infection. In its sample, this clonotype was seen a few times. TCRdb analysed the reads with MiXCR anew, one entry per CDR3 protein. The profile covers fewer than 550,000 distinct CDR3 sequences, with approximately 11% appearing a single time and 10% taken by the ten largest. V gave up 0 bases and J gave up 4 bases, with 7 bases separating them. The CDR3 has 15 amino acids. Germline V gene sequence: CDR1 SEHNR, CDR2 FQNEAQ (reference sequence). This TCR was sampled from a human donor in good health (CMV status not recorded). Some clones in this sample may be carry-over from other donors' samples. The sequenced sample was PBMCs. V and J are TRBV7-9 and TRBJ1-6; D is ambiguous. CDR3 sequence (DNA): TGTGCCAGCAGCTTAGCCGGTTATTATAATTCACCCCTCCACTTT. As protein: CASSLAGYYNSPLHF.